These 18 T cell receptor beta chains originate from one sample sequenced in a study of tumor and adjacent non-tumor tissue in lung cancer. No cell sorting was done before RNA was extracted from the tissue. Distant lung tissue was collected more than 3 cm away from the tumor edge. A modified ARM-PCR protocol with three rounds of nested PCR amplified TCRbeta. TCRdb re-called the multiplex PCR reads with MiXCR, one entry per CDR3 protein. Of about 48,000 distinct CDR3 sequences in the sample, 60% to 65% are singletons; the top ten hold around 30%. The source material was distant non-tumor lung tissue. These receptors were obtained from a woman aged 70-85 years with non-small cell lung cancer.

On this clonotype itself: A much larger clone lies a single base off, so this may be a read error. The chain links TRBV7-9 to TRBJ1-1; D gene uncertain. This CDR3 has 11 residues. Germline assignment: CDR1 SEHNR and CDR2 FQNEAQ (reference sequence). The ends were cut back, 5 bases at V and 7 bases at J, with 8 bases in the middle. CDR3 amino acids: CASSPGIEAFF. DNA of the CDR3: TGTGCCAGCAGCCCGGGGATTGAAGCTTTCTTT.

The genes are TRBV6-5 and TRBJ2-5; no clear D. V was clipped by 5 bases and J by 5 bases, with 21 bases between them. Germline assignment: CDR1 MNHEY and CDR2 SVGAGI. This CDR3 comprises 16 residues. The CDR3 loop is CASSNPYEEGKETQYF. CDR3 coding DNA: TGTGCCAGCAGTAACCCCTATGAAGAAGGAAAGGAGACCCAGTACTTC.

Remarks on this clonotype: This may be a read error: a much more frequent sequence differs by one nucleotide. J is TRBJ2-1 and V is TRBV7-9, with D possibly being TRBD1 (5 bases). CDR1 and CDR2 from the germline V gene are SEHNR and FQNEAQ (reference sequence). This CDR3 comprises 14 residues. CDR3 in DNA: TGTGCCAGCAGCGGGGCCAGGGCAGGCAATGAGCAGATCTTC. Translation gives CASSGARAGNEQIF. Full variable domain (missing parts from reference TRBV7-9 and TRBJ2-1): DTGVSQNPRHKITKRGQNVTFRCDPISEHNRLYWYRQTLGQGPEFLTYFQNEAQLEKSRLLSDRFSAERPKGSFSTLEIQRTEQGDSAMYLCASSGARAGNEQIFGPGTRLTVL.

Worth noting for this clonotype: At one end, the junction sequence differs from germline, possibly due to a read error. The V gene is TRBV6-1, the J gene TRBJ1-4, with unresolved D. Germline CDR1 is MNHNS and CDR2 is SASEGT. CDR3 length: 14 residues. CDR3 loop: CASSEVHDIEKLSF. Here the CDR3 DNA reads TGTGCCAGCAGTGAAGTACATGATATTGAAAAACTGTCTTTT.

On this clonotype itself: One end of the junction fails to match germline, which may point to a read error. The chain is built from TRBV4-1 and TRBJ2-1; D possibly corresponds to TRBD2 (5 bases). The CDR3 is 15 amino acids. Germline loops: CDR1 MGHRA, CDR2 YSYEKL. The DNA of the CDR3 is TGCGCCAGCAGTCAAGCGGCGGTGGACTACAATGAGCAGTTCTTC. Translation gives CASSQAAVDYNEQFF.

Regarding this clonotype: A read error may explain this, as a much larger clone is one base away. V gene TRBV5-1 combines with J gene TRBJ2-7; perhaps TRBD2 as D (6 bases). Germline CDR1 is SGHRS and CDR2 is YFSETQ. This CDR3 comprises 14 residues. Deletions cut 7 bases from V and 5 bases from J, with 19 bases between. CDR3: CASAVAEFKDEQYF. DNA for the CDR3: TGCGCCAGCGCGGTAGCGGAATTCAAGGACGAGCAGTACTTC.

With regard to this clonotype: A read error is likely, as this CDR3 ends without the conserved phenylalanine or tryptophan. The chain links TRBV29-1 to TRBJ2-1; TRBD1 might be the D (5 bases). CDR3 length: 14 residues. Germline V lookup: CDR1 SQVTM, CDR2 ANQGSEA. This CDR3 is CGVGPGFSYNEQFL. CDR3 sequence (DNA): TGCGGCGTTGGACCAGGGTTCTCCTACAATGAGCAGTTCTTG.

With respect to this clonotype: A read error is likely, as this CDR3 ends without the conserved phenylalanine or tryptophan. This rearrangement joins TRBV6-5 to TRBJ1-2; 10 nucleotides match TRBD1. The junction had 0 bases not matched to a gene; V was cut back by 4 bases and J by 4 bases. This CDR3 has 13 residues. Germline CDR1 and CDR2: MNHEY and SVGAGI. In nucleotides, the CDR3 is TGTGCCAGCAGTTGGGACAGGGGCTATGGCTACACCTTA. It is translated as CASSWDRGYGYTL.

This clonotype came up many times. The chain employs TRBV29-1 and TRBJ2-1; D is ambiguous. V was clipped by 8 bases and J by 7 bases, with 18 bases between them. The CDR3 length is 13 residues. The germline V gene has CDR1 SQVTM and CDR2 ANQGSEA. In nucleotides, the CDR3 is TGCAGCTTCAAATGGGAATTTGGGAATGAGCAGTTCTTC. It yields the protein CSFKWEFGNEQFF.

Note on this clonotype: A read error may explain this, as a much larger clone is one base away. The CDR3 sequence is CASSQGVGANRQPQHF. The CDR3 DNA is TGCGCCAGCAGCCAAGGCGTAGGGGCCAATAGGCAGCCCCAGCATTTT. The chain combines TRBV4-1 with TRBJ1-5; a possible D gene is TRBD1 (5 bases). CDR1 and CDR2 from the germline V gene are MGHRA and YSYEKL. The CDR3 totals 16 residues. The ends were cut back, 1 base at V and 7 bases at J, with 17 bases in the middle.

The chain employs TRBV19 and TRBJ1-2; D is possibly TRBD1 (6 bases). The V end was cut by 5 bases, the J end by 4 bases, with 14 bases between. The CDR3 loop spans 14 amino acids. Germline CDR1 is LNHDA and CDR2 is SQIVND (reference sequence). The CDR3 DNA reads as TGTGCCAGTAGTTCGAGGGGGTTGGCCTATGGCTACACCTTC. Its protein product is CASSSRGLAYGYTF.

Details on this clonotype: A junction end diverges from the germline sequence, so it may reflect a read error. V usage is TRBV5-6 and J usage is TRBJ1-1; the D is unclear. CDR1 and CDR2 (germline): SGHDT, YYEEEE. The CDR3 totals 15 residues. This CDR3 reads CASTNNPYIRSEAFF. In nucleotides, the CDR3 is TGTGCCAGCACCAATAACCCCTATATACGGTCTGAGGCTTTCTTT.

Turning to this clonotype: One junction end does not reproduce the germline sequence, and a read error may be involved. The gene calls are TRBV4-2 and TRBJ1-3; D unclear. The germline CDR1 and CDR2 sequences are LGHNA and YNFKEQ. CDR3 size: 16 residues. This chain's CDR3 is CASSQNLGSSGNTICF. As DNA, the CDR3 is TGTGCCAGCAGCCAAAATCTAGGATCCTCTGGAAACACCATATGTTTT.

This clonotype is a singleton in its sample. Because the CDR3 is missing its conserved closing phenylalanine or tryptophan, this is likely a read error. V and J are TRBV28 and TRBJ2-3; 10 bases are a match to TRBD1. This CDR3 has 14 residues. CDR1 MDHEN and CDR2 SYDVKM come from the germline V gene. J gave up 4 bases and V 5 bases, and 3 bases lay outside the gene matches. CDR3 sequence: CASSIGTGADTQYS. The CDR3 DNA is TGTGCCAGCAGTATCGGGACAGGGGCAGATACGCAGTATTCT.

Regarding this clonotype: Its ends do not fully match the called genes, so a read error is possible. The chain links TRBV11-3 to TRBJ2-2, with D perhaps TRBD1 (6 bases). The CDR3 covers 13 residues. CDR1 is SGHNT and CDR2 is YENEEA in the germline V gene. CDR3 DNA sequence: TGTGCCAGCAGCACCACTAGGGCAGGGGTGCTGTTTTTT. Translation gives CASSTTRAGVLFF.

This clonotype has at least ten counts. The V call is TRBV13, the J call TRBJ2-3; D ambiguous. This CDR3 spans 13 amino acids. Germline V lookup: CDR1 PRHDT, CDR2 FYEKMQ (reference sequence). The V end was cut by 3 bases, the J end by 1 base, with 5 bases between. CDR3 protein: CASSLDRTDTQYF. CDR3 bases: TGTGCCAGCAGCTTGGACCGCACAGATACGCAGTATTTT. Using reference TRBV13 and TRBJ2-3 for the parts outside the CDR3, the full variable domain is AAGVIQSPRHLIKEKRETATLKCYPIPRHDTVYWYQQGPGQDPQFLISFYEKMQSDKGSIPDRFSAQQFSDYHSELNMSSLELGDSALYFCASSLDRTDTQYFGPGTRLTVL.

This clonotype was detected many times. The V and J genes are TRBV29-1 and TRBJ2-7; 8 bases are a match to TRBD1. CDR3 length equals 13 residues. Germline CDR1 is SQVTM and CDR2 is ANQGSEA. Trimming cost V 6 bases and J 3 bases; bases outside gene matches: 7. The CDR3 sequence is CSVPGQGHYEQYF. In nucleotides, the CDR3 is TGCAGCGTGCCCGGACAGGGACACTACGAGCAGTACTTC.

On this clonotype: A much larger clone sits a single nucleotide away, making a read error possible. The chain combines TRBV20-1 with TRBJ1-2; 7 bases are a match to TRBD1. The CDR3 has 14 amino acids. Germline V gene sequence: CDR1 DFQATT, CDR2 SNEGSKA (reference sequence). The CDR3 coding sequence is TGCAGTGCTGTCCGGGACAGTATTAACTATGGCCACACCTTC. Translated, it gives CSAVRDSINYGHTF.